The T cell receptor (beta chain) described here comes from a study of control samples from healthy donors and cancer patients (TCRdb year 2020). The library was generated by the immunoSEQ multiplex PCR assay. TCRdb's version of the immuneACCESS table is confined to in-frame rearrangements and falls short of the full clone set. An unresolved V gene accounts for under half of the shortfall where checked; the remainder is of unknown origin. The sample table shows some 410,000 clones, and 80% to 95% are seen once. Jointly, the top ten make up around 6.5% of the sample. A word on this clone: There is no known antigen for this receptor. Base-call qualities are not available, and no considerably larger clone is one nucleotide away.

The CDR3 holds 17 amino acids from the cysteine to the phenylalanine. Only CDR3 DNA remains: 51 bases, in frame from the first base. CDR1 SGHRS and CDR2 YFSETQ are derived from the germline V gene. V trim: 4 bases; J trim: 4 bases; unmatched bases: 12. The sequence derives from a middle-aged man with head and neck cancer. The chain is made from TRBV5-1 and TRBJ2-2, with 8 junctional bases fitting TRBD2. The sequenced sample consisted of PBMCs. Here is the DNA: TGCGCCAGCAGCCCCTCCGGGAGGGGAGGGGGCACCGGGGAGCTGTTTTTT. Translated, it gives CASSPSGRGGGTGELFF. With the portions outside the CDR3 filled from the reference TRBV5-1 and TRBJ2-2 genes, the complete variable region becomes KAGVTQTPRYLIKTRGQQVTLSCSPISGHRSVSWYQQTPGQGLQFLFEYFSETQRNKGNFPGRFSGRQFSNSRSEMNVSTLELGDSALYLCASSPSGRGGGTGELFFGEGSRLTVL.